Listed here are 15 T cell receptor beta chains from one sample, sequenced in a study of identifying expanded T cells in peripheral blood. Profiling relied on immunoSEQ multiplex PCR, and the TCRdb table lists in-frame clones only, not all of them. In the table there are about 91,000 clones, about 90% of which are singletons. Sequenced: blood. Every receptor here comes from a person between 18 and 75 years old in good health.

The rearrangement uses TRBV28 and TRBJ1-2; D remains unclear. The germline CDR1 and CDR2 sequences are MDHEN and SYDVKM. Trimming cost V 2 bases and J 1 base, with 5 bases left between them. The CDR3 contains 13 residues. This chain's CDR3 is CASSLRLNYGYTF. As DNA, the CDR3 is TGTGCCAGCAGTTTAAGGCTTAACTATGGCTACACCTTC.

V gene TRBV7-9 combines with J gene TRBJ2-7; TRBD1 or TRBD2 may be the D gene (6 bases each). The CDR3 loop spans 14 amino acids. Between the trimmed V and J ends, which lost 1 base and 5 bases, there was a span of 12 bases. The germline V gene encodes CDR1 SEHNR and CDR2 FQNEAQ (reference sequence). CDR3: CASSLVGGGDEQYF. CDR3 coding DNA: TGTGCCAGCAGCTTAGTCGGGGGCGGCGACGAGCAGTACTTC.

The chain uses TRBV28 and TRBJ1-3; a weak D match, TRBD1 (6 bases). The CDR3 contains 14 residues. The V and J ends lost 7 bases and 4 bases respectively, with 14 bases between them. Per the germline V gene, CDR1 is MDHEN and CDR2 is SYDVKM. CDR3 in amino acids: CASIGGTSGNTIYF. The CDR3, as DNA: TGTGCCAGCATAGGGGGGACTTCAGGAAACACCATATATTTT.

The V call is TRBV6-6, the J call TRBJ1-2; possible D gene TRBD1, 6 bases. The ends were cut back, 0 bases at V and 7 bases at J, with 12 bases in the middle. The CDR3 is made up of 14 amino acids. Germline CDR1 and CDR2: MNHNY and SVGAGI (reference sequence). CDR3 sequence: CASSYSQGGAGYTF. In DNA form, the CDR3 reads TGTGCCAGCAGTTACTCACAGGGTGGGGCTGGCTACACCTTC.

The CDR3 nucleotides read TGTGCCTGGATGGGGACGTGGGCCAACGTCCTGACTTTC. This sequence encodes CAWMGTWANVLTF. This rearrangement joins TRBV30 to TRBJ2-6, with D possibly called TRBD1 or TRBD2 (5 bases each). The CDR3 contains 13 residues. Deletions cut 4 bases from V and 5 bases from J, with 9 bases between. Germline V gene lookup returns CDR1 GTSNPN and CDR2 SVGIG (reference sequence).

The genes are TRBV12-2 and TRBJ1-2; TRBD1 was called by the table and not checked on the DNA. TRBV12-2 is a pseudogene. The CDR3 totals 12 residues. The CDR3 bases are TGTGCAAGTCGCTTAGACAGCTATGGCTACACCTTC. Translating gives CASRLDSYGYTF.

The rearrangement joins TRBV14 to TRBJ2-2, with 11 bases identical to TRBD2. Trimming took 2 bases from V and 5 from J; bases not matched to a gene: 10. The germline V gene has CDR1 SGHDN and CDR2 FVKESK. This CDR3 is built from 18 residues. The CDR3 region has the DNA TGTGCCAGCAGCCAAAGAAGACTAGCGGGGCCCGCTACCGGGGAGCTGTTTTTT. This codes for CASSQRRLAGPATGELFF.

This chain joins TRBV7-9 and TRBJ2-3; the D gene could be TRBD1 or TRBD2 (5 bases each). CDR1 is SEHNR, CDR2 FQNEAQ, per germline (reference sequence). The CDR3 totals 14 residues. V was trimmed by 4 bases and J by 5 bases, leaving 13 bases between them. CDR3 residues: CASSWGSWGDTQYF. The CDR3 DNA sequence: TGTGCCAGCAGCTGGGGGAGTTGGGGAGATACGCAGTATTTT.

The chain employs TRBV7-2 and TRBJ2-3, with 11 nucleotides matching TRBD2. Germline values: CDR1 SGHTA, CDR2 FQGNSA. The CDR3 extends over 14 amino acids. The V gene end was trimmed by 5 bases and the J gene end by 6 bases; junction bases not matched to a gene: 4. CDR3 protein: CASSLSGGADTQYF. DNA for the CDR3: TGTGCCAGCAGCCTTAGCGGGGGGGCCGATACGCAGTATTTT.

The rearrangement uses TRBV30 and TRBJ2-7; the D is unclear. The CDR3 contains 11 residues. CDR1 and CDR2 (germline): GTSNPN, SVGIG (reference sequence). V was shortened by 1 base and J by 3 bases, with 4 bases between the two germline ends. CDR3 protein: CAWSGGYEQYF. Here the CDR3 DNA reads TGTGCCTGGAGTGGTGGCTACGAGCAGTACTTC. Using reference TRBV30 and TRBJ2-7 for the parts outside the CDR3, the full variable domain is SQTIHQWPATLVQPVGSPLSLECTVEGTSNPNLYWYRQAAGRGLQLLFYSVGIGQISSEVPQNLSASRPQDRQFILSSKKLLLSDSGFYLCAWSGGYEQYFGPGTRLTVT.

This chain joins TRBV5-4 and TRBJ1-1, with unresolved D. Germline-derived CDR1 and CDR2 are SGHNT and YYREEE (reference sequence). This CDR3 is built from 13 residues. Trimming took off 2 bases at V and 3 bases at J, with 8 bases between the two ends. CDR3 DNA sequence: TGTGCCAGCAGCTTTATGGTGGACACTGAAGCTTTCTTT. Encoded protein: CASSFMVDTEAFF. Looking up the rest from reference TRBV5-4 and TRBJ1-1 gives the full variable domain: ETGVTQSPTHLIKTRGQQVTLRCSSQSGHNTVSWYQQALGQGPQFIFQYYREEENGRGNFPPRFSGLQFPNYSSELNVNALELDDSALYLCASSFMVDTEAFFGQGTRLTVV.

This clone appeared a single time. The chain recombines TRBV11-2 with TRBJ2-3; D not resolved. The germline V and J ends were trimmed by 5 bases and 0 bases, with 9 bases remaining between them. In germline, CDR1 is SGHAT, CDR2 FQNNGV. The CDR3 has 14 residues. This CDR3 reads CASSTTASTDTQYF. The CDR3 nucleotides are TGTGCCAGCAGCACCACGGCCAGCACAGATACGCAGTATTTT.

V is TRBV6-6 and J is TRBJ2-1; 9 bases agree with TRBD1. V lost 5 bases, J lost 6 bases, and 8 bases stayed unmatched. This CDR3 region has 15 residues. Germline V gene sequence: CDR1 MNHNY, CDR2 SVGAGI (reference sequence). The CDR3 coding sequence is TGTGCCAGCAGTCCCCGACAGGGGGGGGGCAATGAGCAGTTCTTC. Translated: CASSPRQGGGNEQFF.

This clone was detected a few times. V is TRBV7-2 and J is TRBJ1-5, with D possibly matching TRBD1 (6 bases). Trimming stripped 5 bases from V and 2 bases from J, with 13 bases between. The CDR3 runs 15 residues. CDR1 is SGHTA, CDR2 FQGNSA, per germline. CDR3 coding DNA: TGTGCCAGCAGCCTGTTCCGACAGGGCAATCAGCCCCAGCATTTT. This gives the protein CASSLFRQGNQPQHF. Full variable domain (rest looked up from reference TRBV7-2 and TRBJ1-5): GAGVSQSPSNKVTEKGKDVELRCDPISGHTALYWYRQSLGQGLEFLIYFQGNSAPDKSGLPSDRFSAERTGGSVSTLTIQRTQQEDSAVYLCASSLFRQGNQPQHFGDGTRLSIL.

The chain carries TRBV21-1 and TRBJ2-1; TRBD2 is the table's D call, not checked against the DNA. TRBV21-1 is shown as a pseudogene. The CDR3 sequence is 17 residues long. The CDR3 sequence: CASSKVSGGRAVNEQFF. The CDR3, as DNA: TGTGCCAGCAGCAAAGTTAGCGGCGGGAGGGCCGTAAATGAGCAGTTCTTC.